One and the same sample provided the 9 T cell receptor beta chains below, sequenced in a study of early stage breast cancer tumors. The repertoire was sequenced with immunoSEQ multiplex PCR; TCRdb's copy has only in-frame clones and lacks some. The sample shows around 71,000 clones, 65% to 80% of them seen only once. Sequenced: blood. The receptors stem from a person in their sixties or seventies with breast cancer.

CDR3 sequence (DNA): TGTGCCAGCAGCCCGGGGCTAGCGGGAGGGGATGAGCAGTTCTTC. Its translation is CASSPGLAGGDEQFF. This rearrangement joins TRBV7-8 to TRBJ2-1, with 12 bases that match TRBD2. CDR1 and CDR2 (germline): SGHVS, FQNEAQ. The V gene end was trimmed by 5 bases and the J gene end by 8 bases; junction bases not matched to a gene: 7. This CDR3 spans 15 amino acids.

The chain uses TRBV19 and TRBJ2-7, with 9 positions matching TRBD2. Germline CDR1 reads LNHDA; CDR2 reads SQIVND (reference sequence). V was clipped by 5 bases and J by 6 bases; unmatched bases: 11. The CDR3 length is 15 residues. DNA for the CDR3: TGTGCCAGTAGTCCTCCGGGACTAGCTCGATCCGAGCAGTACTTC. This sequence encodes CASSPPGLARSEQYF. Filled out from reference TRBV19 and TRBJ2-7, the complete variable domain reads DGGITQSPKYLFRKEGQNVTLSCEQNLNHDAMYWYRQDPGQGLRLIYYSQIVNDFQKGDIAEGYSVSREKKESFPLTVTSAQKNPTAFYLCASSPPGLARSEQYFGPGTRLTVT.

The rearrangement joins TRBV7-2 to TRBJ2-7; tentative D call: TRBD1 (5 bases). The CDR3 consists of 11 residues. Germline V gene lookup returns CDR1 SGHTA and CDR2 FQGNSA. Trimming cost V 5 bases and J 6 bases, with 8 bases left between them. CDR3 sequence (DNA): TGTGCCAGCAGCCCCCAGGGCGAGCAGTACTTC. Protein: CASSPQGEQYF.

The V and J genes are TRBV5-1 and TRBJ1-1; D is undetermined. This CDR3 has 15 amino acids. V lost 0 bases to trimming and J lost 4 bases, with 13 bases between them. Per germline, CDR1 SGHRS and CDR2 YFSETQ. CDR3 sequence: CASSLGAISGTEAFF. CDR3 coding DNA: TGCGCCAGCAGCTTGGGGGCGATTTCGGGCACTGAAGCTTTCTTT.

This chain connects TRBV7-9 to TRBJ2-1; the match to TRBD2 covers 7 bases. This CDR3 contains 14 residues. Germline CDR1 reads SEHNR; CDR2 reads FQNEAQ (reference sequence). With 2 bases clipped from V and 5 bases from J, the junction kept 3 bases outside the gene matches. The CDR3 here is CASSLTLADNEQFF. Written as DNA, the CDR3 is TGTGCCAGCAGCTTAACCCTAGCGGACAATGAGCAGTTCTTC.

The chain couples TRBV5-4 to TRBJ1-2; 10 bases fit TRBD1. The CDR3 extends over 14 amino acids. From germline, CDR1 is SGHNT and CDR2 YYREEE (reference sequence). The V and J ends lost 6 bases and 7 bases, in that order; junction bases with no gene match: 9. The CDR3 DNA reads TGTGCCAGCAACCGACAGGGGGCGTCGGGTGGCTACACCTTC. As protein: CASNRQGASGGYTF.

The CDR3: CASSVGTRGDTQYF. The CDR3 coding sequence is TGCGCCAGCAGCGTCGGGACTAGGGGTGATACGCAGTATTTT. The V gene is TRBV5-1, the J gene TRBJ2-3, with 8 bases matching TRBD2. Germline V gives CDR1 SGHRS, CDR2 YFSETQ. The junction had 7 bases not matched to a gene; V was cut back by 4 bases and J by 6 bases. CDR3 length: 14 amino acids.

The rearrangement joins TRBV5-8 to TRBJ1-1, with D uncertain. The germline gives CDR1 SGHTS, CDR2 YDEGEE. V lost 0 bases and J 7 bases, leaving 7 bases between the germline ends. CDR3 length: 12 residues. The DNA for the CDR3 is TGTGCCAGCAGCTTGGCGGGGAATGAAGCTTTCTTT. It codes for CASSLAGNEAFF.

This chain joins TRBV6-5 and TRBJ2-2, with TRBD1 as a possible D gene (6 bases). The V end lost 7 bases, the J end lost 1 base, and 10 bases lay between the germline ends. The CDR3 consists of 14 residues. Germline CDR1 is MNHEY and CDR2 is SVGAGI. The CDR3: CASKGVKNTGELFF. The DNA of the CDR3 is TGTGCCAGCAAGGGGGTCAAGAACACCGGGGAGCTGTTTTTT.